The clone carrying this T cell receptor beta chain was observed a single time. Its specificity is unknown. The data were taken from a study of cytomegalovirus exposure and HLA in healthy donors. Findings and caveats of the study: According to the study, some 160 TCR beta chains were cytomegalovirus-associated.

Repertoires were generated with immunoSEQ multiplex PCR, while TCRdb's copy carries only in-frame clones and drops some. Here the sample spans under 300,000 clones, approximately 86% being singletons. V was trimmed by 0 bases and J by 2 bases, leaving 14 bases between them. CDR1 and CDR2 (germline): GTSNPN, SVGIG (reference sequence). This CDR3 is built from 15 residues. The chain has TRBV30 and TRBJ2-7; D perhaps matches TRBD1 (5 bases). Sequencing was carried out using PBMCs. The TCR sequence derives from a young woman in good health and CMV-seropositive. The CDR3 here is CAWSVLRQGPYEQYF. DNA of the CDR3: TGTGCCTGGAGTGTTCTCAGGCAGGGTCCCTACGAGCAGTACTTC.